A selection of T cell receptor beta chains follows, all from one sample in a study of T cell changes during pregnancy in multiple sclerosis. Some clones are missing from TCRdb's copy, which holds only in-frame ones; the method was immunoSEQ multiplex PCR. The sample has more than 95,000 clones; about 90% are singletons. Sequences were derived from peripheral blood, sampled after pregnancy. Source of these receptors: a female donor with multiple sclerosis, enrolled in a pregnancy study. CDR3s leave out the opening cysteine and the closing phenylalanine or tryptophan.

>TRBV6-1|TRBJ1-2
ASRKQGGNYGYT
>TRBV27|TRBJ2-7
ASSSTGGASYEQY
>TRBV10-1|TRBJ1-5
ASSKMRWIMTSRGGQPQH
>TRBV13|TRBJ2-5
ASSFTTVTSGRARETQY
>TRBV6-5|TRBJ1-1
ASSSLPGSTEAF
>TRBV10-3|TRBJ2-2
AISETINRGAGHNPNTGELF
>TRBV9|TRBJ2-3
ASSGTGSDTQY
>TRBV28|TRBJ2-2
ASSRGRRTGELF
>TRBV27|TRBJ1-1
ASSVTGVAEAF
>TRBV4-1|TRBJ2-7
ASSARDSGYYEQY
>TRBV6-4|TRBJ2-2
ASSDSADSTGELF
>TRBV10-2|TRBJ1-5
ASSESGGTSQPQH
>TRBV10-3|TRBJ2-1
AISATSVPGYNEQF
>TRBV11-2|TRBJ2-7
ASSPGTSREQY
>TRBV29-1|TRBJ2-2
SVEDGGAETGELF
>TRBV4-3|TRBJ1-4
ASSRNPGQDNEKLF
>TRBV2|TRBJ2-3
ASDGIGGGSLTDTQY
>TRBV19|TRBJ2-1
ASSILLRGEQF
>TRBV15|TRBJ2-5
ATSKEEGIYQETQY
>TRBV5-1|TRBJ2-1
ASSLDAEFNEQF
>TRBV2|TRBJ2-7
ASTSRQGVYEQY
>TRBV5-4|TRBJ2-7
ASSEGTSGRRGEQY
>TRBV5-4|TRBJ2-5
ASSLPTGGQETQY
>TRBV6-6|TRBJ2-2
ASSYRESDTGELF
>TRBV2|TRBJ1-2
ASRPKGARVGYT
>TRBV5-5|TRBJ1-5
ASSLGLPGATNQPQH
>TRBV6-5|TRBJ2-3
ASSYRTGNSDTQY
>TRBV5-1|TRBJ2-5
ASSLSVAGQETQY
>TRBV28|TRBJ2-7
ASIGADSSYEQY
>TRBV27|TRBJ2-7
ASSSRLAGALYEQY
>TRBV7-6|TRBJ2-2
ASSSTPKTGELF